This T cell receptor beta chain was retrieved from a study of preoperative IRX-2 immunotherapy in early breast cancer. This sample's treatment: preoperative locoregional IRX-2 cytokine immunotherapy. Preoperative locoregional IRX-2 cytokine immunotherapy was tested in the phase Ib source study. V was shortened by 4 bases and J by 5 bases, with 6 bases between the two germline ends. This CDR3 has 12 residues. Germline loops: CDR1 MDHEN, CDR2 SYDVKM. Clones were read by immunoSEQ multiplex PCR, and TCRdb kept only the in-frame ones, dropping some. In the table there are 15,000 to 25,000 clones, roughly 80% of which are singletons.

The sequences come from lymph node tissue, collected after IRX-2 immunotherapy. The chain is built from TRBV28 and TRBJ1-5; D not resolved. The origin of this receptor is a human donor with breast cancer. Here the CDR3 reads CASSSPYQPQHF. As DNA, the CDR3 is TGTGCCAGCAGTTCACCTTATCAGCCCCAGCATTTT.